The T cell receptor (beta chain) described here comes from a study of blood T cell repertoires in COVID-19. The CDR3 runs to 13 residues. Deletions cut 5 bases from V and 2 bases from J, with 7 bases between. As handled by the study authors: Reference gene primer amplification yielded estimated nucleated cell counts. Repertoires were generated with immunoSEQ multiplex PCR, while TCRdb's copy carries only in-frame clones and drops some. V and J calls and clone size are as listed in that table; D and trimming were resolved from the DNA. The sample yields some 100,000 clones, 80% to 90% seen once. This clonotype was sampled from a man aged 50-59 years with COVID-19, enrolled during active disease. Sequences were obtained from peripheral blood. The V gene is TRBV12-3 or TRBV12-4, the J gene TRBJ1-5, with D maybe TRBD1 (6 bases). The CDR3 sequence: CASSRQGNQPQHF. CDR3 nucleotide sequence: TGTGCCAGCAGTAGACAGGGCAATCAGCCCCAGCATTTT.